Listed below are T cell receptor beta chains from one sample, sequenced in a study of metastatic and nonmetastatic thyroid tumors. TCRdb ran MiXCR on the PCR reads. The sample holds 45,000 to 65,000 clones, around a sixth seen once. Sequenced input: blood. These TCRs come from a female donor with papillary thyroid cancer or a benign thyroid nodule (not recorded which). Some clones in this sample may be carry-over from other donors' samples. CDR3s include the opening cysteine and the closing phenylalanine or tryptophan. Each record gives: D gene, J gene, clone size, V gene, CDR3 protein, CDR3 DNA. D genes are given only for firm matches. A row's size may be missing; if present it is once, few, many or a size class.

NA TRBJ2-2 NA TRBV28 CASSTGFNTGELFF TGCGCCAGCAGTACAGGTTTTAACACCGGTGAGCTGTTTTTT
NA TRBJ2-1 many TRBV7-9 CASSARSGWWEQFF TGTGCCAGCAGCGCAAGGTCGGGGTGGTGGGAGCAGTTCTTC
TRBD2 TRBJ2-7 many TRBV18 CASSPPAGVIDEQYF TGTGCCAGCTCACCACCGGCGGGAGTGATCGACGAGCAGTACTTC
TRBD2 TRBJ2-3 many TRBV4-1 CASSLIGLAAGDTQYF TGCGCCAGCAGCCTAATCGGACTAGCGGCAGGGGATACGCAGTATTTT
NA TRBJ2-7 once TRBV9 CASSVAYRGGEQYF TGTGCCAGCAGCGTAGCTTACCGAGGAGGCGAGCAGTACTTC
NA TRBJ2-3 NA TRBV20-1 CRPKTGWGLTDTQYF TGCAGGCCTAAGACAGGTTGGGGGCTCACAGATACGCAGTATTTT
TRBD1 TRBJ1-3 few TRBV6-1 CASIDRAGNTIYF TGTGCCAGCATAGACAGGGCCGGGAACACCATATATTTT
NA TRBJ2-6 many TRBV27 CASSLRGTGANVLTF TGTGCCAGCAGTTTGAGGGGCACTGGGGCCAACGTCCTGACTTTC
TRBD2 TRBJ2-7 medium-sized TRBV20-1 CSARVEKPGLGEVQYF TGCAGTGCTAGAGTGGAGAAACCGGGACTAGGAGAGGTGCAGTACTTC
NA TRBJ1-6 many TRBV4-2 CASSRDRYNSPLHF TGTGCCAGCAGCCGAGACAGATATAATTCACCCCTCCACTTT
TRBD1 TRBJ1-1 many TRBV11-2 CASSLDRAGFGRGHTEAFF TGTGCCAGCAGCTTAGACAGGGCAGGATTCGGCAGGGGGCACACTGAAGCTTTCTTT
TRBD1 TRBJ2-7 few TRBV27 CASIQVTGGEQYF TGTGCCAGCATACAAGTGACAGGGGGTGAGCAGTACTTC
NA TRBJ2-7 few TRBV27 CASKRSGTSPLEQYF TGTGCCAGCAAGAGGAGTGGGACATCCCCCCTCGAGCAGTACTTC
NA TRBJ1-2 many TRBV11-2 CASSPRLQAYGYTF TGTGCCAGCAGCCCCCGGCTCCAGGCCTATGGCTACACCTTC
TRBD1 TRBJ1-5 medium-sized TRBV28 CASSLSGQGGGNQPQHF TGTGCCAGCAGTTTATCCGGTCAGGGGGGCGGCAATCAGCCCCAGCATTTT
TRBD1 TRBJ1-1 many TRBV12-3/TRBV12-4 CASRIDRGKNTEAFF TGTGCCAGCAGAATCGACAGGGGCAAGAACACTGAAGCTTTCTTT
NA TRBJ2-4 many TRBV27 CASSQRTGRRGRDIQYF TGTGCCAGCAGTCAGCGGACAGGGAGAAGGGGGAGGGACATTCAGTACTTC
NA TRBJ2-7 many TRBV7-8 CASSLLDSSSYEQYF TGTGCCAGCAGCTTATTAGACAGTAGCTCCTACGAGCAGTACTTC
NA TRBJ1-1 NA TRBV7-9 CASSLVGAGNTEAFF TGTGCCAGCAGCTTAGTGGGGGCAGGGAACACTGAAGCTTTCTTT
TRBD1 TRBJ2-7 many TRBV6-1 CASTRGSGTGYHEQYF TGTGCCAGCACTCGAGGGTCCGGGACAGGGTATCACGAGCAGTACTTC
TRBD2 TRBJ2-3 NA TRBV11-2 CASSRLAGRTTDTQYF TGTGCCAGCAGCCGACTAGCGGGGAGGACCACAGATACGCAGTATTTT
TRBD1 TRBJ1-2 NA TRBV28 CASSTSGTGYNGYTF TGTGCCAGCAGTACTTCAGGGACAGGGTACAATGGCTACACCTTC
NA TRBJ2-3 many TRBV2 CASSERITDTQYF TGTGCCAGTAGCGAGCGGATCACAGATACGCAGTATTTT
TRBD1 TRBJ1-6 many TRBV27 CASSLGTGGLTYSPLHF TGTGCCAGCAGTTTGGGGACAGGAGGTTTAACGTATTCACCCCTCCACTTT
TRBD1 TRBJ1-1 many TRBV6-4 CASSQQGGTEAFF TGTGCCAGCAGCCAGCAGGGGGGCACTGAAGCTTTCTTT
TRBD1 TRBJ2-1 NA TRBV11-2 CASSSYRGYRGYEQFF TGTGCCAGCAGCTCCTATCGGGGTTACAGGGGATATGAGCAGTTCTTC
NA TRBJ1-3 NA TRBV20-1 CSARDARGGSGNTIYF TGCAGTGCTAGAGATGCCCGGGGAGGGTCTGGAAACACCATATATTTT
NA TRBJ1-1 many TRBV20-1 CSALQGWGMNTEAFF TGCAGTGCTTTACAGGGTTGGGGAATGAACACTGAAGCTTTCTTT
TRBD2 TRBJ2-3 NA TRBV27 CASFAGASDTQYF TGTGCCAGCTTTGCGGGAGCTTCAGATACGCAGTATTTT
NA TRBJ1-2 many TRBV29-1 CSGLSTDYGYTF TGCAGCGGGTTGTCTACCGACTATGGCTACACCTTC
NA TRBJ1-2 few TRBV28 CASSCQHGTYGYTF TGTGCCAGCAGTTGCCAACATGGGACCTATGGCTACACCTTC
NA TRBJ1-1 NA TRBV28 CASSLVGPLNTEAFF TGTGCCAGCAGTTTAGTTGGACCTTTGAACACTGAAGCTTTCTTT
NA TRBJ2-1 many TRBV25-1 CASSESVRVNEQFF TGTGCCAGCAGTGAATCGGTCCGCGTTAATGAGCAGTTCTTC
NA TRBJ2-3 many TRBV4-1 CASSQAGGDTQYF TGCGCCAGCAGCCAAGCAGGAGGAGATACGCAGTATTTT
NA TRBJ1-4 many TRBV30 CAWSVLAVGSRRFNEKLFF TGTGCCTGGAGTGTACTCGCGGTCGGCAGCCGCCGCTTCAATGAAAAACTGTTTTTT
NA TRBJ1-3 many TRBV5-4 CASSLGGPAGNTIYF TGTGCCAGCAGCTTGGGAGGTCCTGCTGGAAACACCATATATTTT
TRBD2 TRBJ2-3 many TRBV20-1 CSASLAGGADTQYF TGCAGTGCTAGCTTAGCGGGAGGCGCAGATACGCAGTATTTT
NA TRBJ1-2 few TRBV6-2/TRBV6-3 CASRTSGNYGYTF TGTGCCAGCAGGACATCAGGGAACTATGGCTACACCTTC
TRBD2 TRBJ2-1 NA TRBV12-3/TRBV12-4 CASRVTLAGVGYNEQFF TGTGCCAGCAGGGTGACCTTAGCGGGAGTTGGGTACAATGAGCAGTTCTTC
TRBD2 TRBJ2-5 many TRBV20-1 CSARDRRTSGYQETQYF TGCAGTGCTAGAGATCGGCGGACTAGCGGATACCAAGAGACCCAGTACTTC
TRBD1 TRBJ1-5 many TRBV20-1 CSASRQGQPQHF TGCAGTGCTAGTAGACAGGGTCAGCCCCAGCATTTT
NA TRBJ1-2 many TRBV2 CASSDLGRGFNYGYTF TGTGCCAGCAGTGATTTGGGGAGGGGATTTAACTATGGCTACACCTTC
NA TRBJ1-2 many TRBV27 CASSAGQGFYGYTF TGTGCCAGCAGTGCCGGTCAGGGTTTCTATGGCTACACCTTC
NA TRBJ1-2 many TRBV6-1 CASQVRLGAGGYTF TGTGCCAGTCAAGTCCGGTTGGGGGCAGGAGGCTACACCTTC
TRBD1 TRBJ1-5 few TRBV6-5 CASSSPKTGGAHQPQHF TGTGCCAGCAGTTCCCCTAAGACAGGGGGCGCGCATCAGCCACAGCATTTT
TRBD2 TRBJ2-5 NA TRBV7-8 CASSSSGSPGKTKHF TGTGCCAGCAGCTCCAGCGGGAGCCCAGGGAAGACCAAGCACTTC
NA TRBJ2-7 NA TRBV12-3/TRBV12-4 CASGRVFFCEQYF TGTGCCAGCGGAAGAGTTTTCTTCTGCGAGCAGTACTTC
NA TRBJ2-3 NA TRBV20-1 CSAPRENTDAKYF TGCAGTGCTCCCCGGGAGAACACAGATGCGAAGTATTTT
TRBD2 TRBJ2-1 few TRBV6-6 CARSYSTWTSGSFDEQFF TGTGCCAGAAGTTACTCGACATGGACTAGCGGGAGTTTTGATGAGCAGTTCTTC
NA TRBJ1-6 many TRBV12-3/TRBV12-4 CASSLGTHNSPLHF TGTGCCAGCAGTCTAGGGACTCATAATTCACCCCTCCACTTT